This T cell receptor beta chain derives from a study of T cell repertoires in aging, cancer and after chemotherapy. Rearranged V-D-J TRB sequences were amplified with a mixed TRB-A/B primer pool. TCRdb reprocessed the multiplex PCR reads with MiXCR, giving one entry per CDR3 protein. The table has about 6,700 distinct CDR3 sequences, 20% to 25% seen once. Unmatched junction bases numbered 6, after V lost 4 bases and J lost 0 bases. The CDR3 runs 15 residues. Germline CDR1 is SGHKS and CDR2 is YYEKEE (reference sequence). Regarding the study as a whole: Compared with age-matched healthy donors, untreated hematological or solid cancer patients showed higher blood TCR clonality. Loss of evenness, beyond lost richness, contributed to age-related TCR diversity decline in cancer patients. Hematological cancer patients had lymphoid organ infiltration that may impair thymic emigration or T cell expansion. No conclusions about immunological memory after chemotherapy can be drawn from the repertoire data.

TCR beta rearrangements were amplified from peripheral blood genomic DNA. This clonotype was picked up a small number of times. Antigen: not known. Sequencing input: blood. This sequence originates from a human donor with a blood cancer. V and J are TRBV5-5 and TRBJ2-7, with 8 bases fitting TRBD1. CDR3 DNA: TGTGCCAGCAGCCGACAGGGGATAAGCTCCTACGAGCAGTACTTC. This gives the protein CASSRQGISSYEQYF. The whole variable domain, remainder taken from reference TRBV5-5 and TRBJ2-7, is DAGVTQSPTHLIKTRGQQVTLRCSPISGHKSVSWYQQVLGQGPQFIFQYYEKEERGRGNFPDRFSARQFPNYSSELNVNALLLGDSALYLCASSRQGISSYEQYFGPGTRLTVT.